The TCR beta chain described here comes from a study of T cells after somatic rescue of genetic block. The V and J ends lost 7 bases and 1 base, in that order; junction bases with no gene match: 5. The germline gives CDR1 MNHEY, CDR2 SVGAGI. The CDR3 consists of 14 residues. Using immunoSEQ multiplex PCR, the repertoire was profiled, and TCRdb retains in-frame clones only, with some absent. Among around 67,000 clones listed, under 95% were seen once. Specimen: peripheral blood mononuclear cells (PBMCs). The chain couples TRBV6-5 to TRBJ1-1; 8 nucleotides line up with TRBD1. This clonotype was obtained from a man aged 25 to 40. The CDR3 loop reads CASTLQGENTEAFF. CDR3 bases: TGTGCCAGCACTCTACAGGGGGAGAACACTGAAGCTTTCTTT.